This T cell receptor (beta chain) was identified during a study of OX40 agonist ivuxolimab in advanced cancers. This table comes from immunoSEQ multiplex PCR, and its TCRdb copy is limited to in-frame clones, with some not included. The sample holds under 50,000 clones, 88% seen once. Germline CDR1 SEHNR, CDR2 FQNEAQ (reference sequence). Trimming took 5 bases from V and 4 from J; bases not matched to a gene: 3. The CDR3 has 14 residues. The sequencing here drew on CD4+ or CD8+ T cells sorted from blood, taken in a trial of the OX40 agonist ivuxolimab. The rearrangement joins TRBV7-9 to TRBJ1-5, with 9 positions matching TRBD1. The origin of this receptor is an adult with an advanced solid tumor such as melanoma, head and neck, liver or kidney cancer. The CDR3 region has the DNA TGTGCCAGCAGCCCCGGGACAGGGAATCAGCCCCAGCATTTT. Translating it yields CASSPGTGNQPQHF.